The 17 T cell receptor beta chains below were found in one sample sequenced in a study of shared clonotypes between healthy human individuals. Here immunoSEQ multiplex PCR was the method, and the copy in TCRdb shows in-frame clones only, minus some. The sample yields about 1 million clones, about 75% seen once. The sample was memory CD4+ T cells sorted from blood. Indicated subset: CD45RA-negative fraction. Source of these receptors: a man younger than 35 in good health.

This chain uses TRBV18 with TRBJ1-1; D gene uncertain. The V end lost 6 bases, the J end lost 7 bases, and 12 bases lay between the germline ends. Per the germline V gene, CDR1 is KGHSH and CDR2 is LQKENI. The CDR3 covers 12 residues. CDR3 region: CASSAIVLEAFF. In DNA, the CDR3 is TGTGCCAGCTCCGCCATTGTACTTGAAGCTTTCTTT.

The rearrangement joins TRBV5-6 to TRBJ1-1, with D tentatively TRBD1 (5 bases). V dropped 3 bases and J dropped 8 bases, with 17 bases sitting between them. Germline loops: CDR1 SGHDT, CDR2 YYEEEE. CDR3 length: 14 amino acids. For the CDR3, the DNA is TGTGCCAGCAGCTCCCTCCGCAGGGCGTCGGAAGCTTTCTTT. Its protein is CASSSLRRASEAFF.

A word on this clone: Other DNA sequences in the same sample also yield this CDR3. The rearrangement uses TRBV9 and TRBJ2-3, with TRBD2 as a possible D gene (6 bases). V lost 0 bases and J 4 bases, leaving 9 bases between the germline ends. This CDR3 spans 14 amino acids. Germline CDR1 reads SGDLS; CDR2 reads YYNGEE. CDR3 in DNA: TGTGCCAGCAGCGTAGGGGGGGTGGCAGATACGCAGTATTTT. Amino acids: CASSVGGVADTQYF.

The chain employs TRBV18 and TRBJ2-3; no firm D call. V gave up 5 bases and J gave up 0 bases, with 9 bases separating them. The CDR3 is 14 residues long. Germline assignment: CDR1 KGHSH and CDR2 LQKENI. Written as DNA, the CDR3 is TGTGCCAGCTCATCTTTCGAAAGCACAGATACGCAGTATTTT. Translating it yields CASSSFESTDTQYF.

This sequence joins TRBV11-2 and TRBJ2-3; TRBD2 agrees at 9 bases. J was trimmed by 3 bases and V by 5 bases; bases with no gene match: 9. This CDR3 spans 16 amino acids. The germline V gene has CDR1 SGHAT and CDR2 FQNNGV. DNA of the CDR3: TGTGCCAGCAGCCTCCACGGCGGGGGGGAGACAGATACGCAGTATTTT. Translated, it gives CASSLHGGGETDTQYF.

As for this clone: Different DNA sequences within this sample yield the same CDR3. The gene calls are TRBV9 and TRBJ2-5; 13 bases align to TRBD2. Per the germline V gene, CDR1 is SGDLS and CDR2 is YYNGEE. The CDR3 length is 14 residues. With 2 bases clipped from V and 5 bases from J, the junction kept 0 bases outside the gene matches. CDR3 sequence (DNA): TGTGCCAGCAGCGTGGGACTAGCGGGGGAGACCCAGTACTTC. Translated, it gives CASSVGLAGETQYF.

The V call is TRBV6-1, the J call TRBJ1-1; D possibly corresponds to TRBD1 (5 bases). The V gene's germline CDR1 is MNHNS and CDR2 SASEGT. V was cut by 6 bases and J by 7 bases, with 18 bases left in between. The CDR3 consists of 14 residues. The CDR3 DNA reads as TGTGCCAGCAGGCAAGCGACAGTAGCCAGTGAAGCTTTCTTT. Protein product: CASRQATVASEAFF.

Notes on this clone: Other nucleotide sequences from this sample produce the same CDR3. This rearrangement joins TRBV4-3 to TRBJ2-1; perhaps TRBD2 as D (6 bases). The V and J ends lost 0 bases and 4 bases respectively, with 7 bases between them. Germline CDR1 is LGHNA and CDR2 is YSLEER. The CDR3 covers 14 residues. The DNA for the CDR3 is TGCGCCAGCAGCCAAGATGCGGGGTACAATGAGCAGTTCTTC. Amino acids: CASSQDAGYNEQFF.

The chain joins TRBV5-1 to TRBJ2-1, with 7 bases lining up with TRBD2. The CDR3 loop spans 13 amino acids. Germline CDR1 reads SGHRS; CDR2 reads YFSETQ. The ends lost 4 bases at V and 9 bases at J; junction bases unmatched: 7. As DNA, the CDR3 is TGCGCCAGCAGCCCGGGGAGGGAGGGTGAGCAGTTCTTC. Its protein is CASSPGREGEQFF.

This clone was observed a single time. The V call is TRBV18, the J call TRBJ2-7, with D tentatively TRBD1 (6 bases). CDR3 size: 14 residues. Germline loops: CDR1 KGHSH, CDR2 LQKENI. The V and J ends lost 2 bases and 6 bases respectively, with 14 bases between them. The CDR3 DNA follows: TGTGCCAGCTCACCATCGACAGGTATGGGCGAGCAGTACTTC. This translates into CASSPSTGMGEQYF.

This clone was counted many times. The identical CDR3 is also encoded by other nucleotide sequences in the sample. This chain uses TRBV11-1 with TRBJ1-1; tentative D call: TRBD1 (5 bases). In germline, CDR1 is SGHAT, CDR2 FQDESV (reference sequence). The CDR3 contains 15 residues. With 3 bases removed from V and 1 base from J, the gap between germline ends came to 12 bases. The CDR3 region is CASSLGRGTNTEAFF. CDR3 sequence (DNA): TGTGCCAGCAGCTTGGGGCGGGGGACGAACACTGAAGCTTTCTTT.

The genes are TRBV14 and TRBJ2-4; TRBD2 aligns across 10 bases. The CDR3 sequence is 16 residues long. Germline CDR1 and CDR2: SGHDN and FVKESK. V lost 1 base, J lost 5 bases, and 5 bases stayed unmatched. CDR3 loop: CASSQGPLAGENIQYF. For the CDR3, the DNA is TGTGCCAGCAGCCAAGGCCCGCTAGCGGGGGAAAACATTCAGTACTTC.

This chain uses TRBV30 with TRBJ2-5; 7 nucleotides align to TRBD2. The CDR3 consists of 15 residues. V shed 1 base and J 0 bases; nucleotides not matched to a gene: 5. Germline assignment: CDR1 GTSNPN and CDR2 SVGIG (reference sequence). The CDR3 is CAWSAWGGYQETQYF. In nucleotides, the CDR3 is TGTGCCTGGAGTGCCTGGGGGGGGTACCAAGAGACCCAGTACTTC. Filled out from reference TRBV30 and TRBJ2-5, the complete variable domain reads SQTIHQWPATLVQPVGSPLSLECTVEGTSNPNLYWYRQAAGRGLQLLFYSVGIGQISSEVPQNLSASRPQDRQFILSSKKLLLSDSGFYLCAWSAWGGYQETQYFGPGTRLLVL.

Comments on this clone: This CDR3 is also generated by other DNA sequences in the sample. The rearrangement uses TRBV18 and TRBJ2-1, with 11 bases that match TRBD2. This CDR3 contains 15 residues. CDR1 is KGHSH and CDR2 is LQKENI in the germline V gene. The trim removed 6 bases at V and 3 bases at J, leaving 4 bases unmatched. The CDR3 coding sequence is TGTGCCAGCTCCCCCGGGACTAGCGGCTACAATGAGCAGTTCTTC. Its protein is CASSPGTSGYNEQFF. Complete variable domain (other parts from reference TRBV18 and TRBJ2-1): NAGVMQNPRHLVRRRGQEARLRCSPMKGHSHVYWYRQLPEEGLKFMVYLQKENIIDESGMPKERFSAEFPKEGPSILRIQQVVRGDSAAYFCASSPGTSGYNEQFFGPGTRLTVL.

As regards this clone: The same CDR3 also results from other DNA sequences found in this sample. The chain couples TRBV18 to TRBJ1-1; D gene ambiguous. The CDR3 has 13 residues. V was pared by 2 bases and J by 1 base, with 5 bases between. From germline, CDR1 is KGHSH and CDR2 LQKENI. The CDR3 nucleotides read TGTGCCAGCTCACCAAATAGGAACACTGAAGCTTTCTTT. Translating gives CASSPNRNTEAFF.

The J gene is TRBJ2-7, the V gene TRBV30; D remains unclear. V was shortened by 2 bases and J by 4 bases, with 15 bases between the two germline ends. The CDR3 is made up of 14 amino acids. The germline V gene has CDR1 GTSNPN and CDR2 SVGIG (reference sequence). CDR3 sequence reads: CAWSTPPTTYEQYF. CDR3 nucleotides: TGTGCCTGGAGTACGCCTCCCACCACTTACGAGCAGTACTTC.

This clone was detected many times. The chain combines TRBV10-3 with TRBJ1-2; no definite D call. The germline V gene has CDR1 ENHRY and CDR2 SYGVKD. Trimming pared 11 bases from V and 4 bases from J, leaving 14 bases between. The CDR3 runs to 12 residues. CDR3 sequence (DNA): TGTGCCTATTGGGTAGAGGTCTATGGCTACACCTTC. Translated: CAYWVEVYGYTF.